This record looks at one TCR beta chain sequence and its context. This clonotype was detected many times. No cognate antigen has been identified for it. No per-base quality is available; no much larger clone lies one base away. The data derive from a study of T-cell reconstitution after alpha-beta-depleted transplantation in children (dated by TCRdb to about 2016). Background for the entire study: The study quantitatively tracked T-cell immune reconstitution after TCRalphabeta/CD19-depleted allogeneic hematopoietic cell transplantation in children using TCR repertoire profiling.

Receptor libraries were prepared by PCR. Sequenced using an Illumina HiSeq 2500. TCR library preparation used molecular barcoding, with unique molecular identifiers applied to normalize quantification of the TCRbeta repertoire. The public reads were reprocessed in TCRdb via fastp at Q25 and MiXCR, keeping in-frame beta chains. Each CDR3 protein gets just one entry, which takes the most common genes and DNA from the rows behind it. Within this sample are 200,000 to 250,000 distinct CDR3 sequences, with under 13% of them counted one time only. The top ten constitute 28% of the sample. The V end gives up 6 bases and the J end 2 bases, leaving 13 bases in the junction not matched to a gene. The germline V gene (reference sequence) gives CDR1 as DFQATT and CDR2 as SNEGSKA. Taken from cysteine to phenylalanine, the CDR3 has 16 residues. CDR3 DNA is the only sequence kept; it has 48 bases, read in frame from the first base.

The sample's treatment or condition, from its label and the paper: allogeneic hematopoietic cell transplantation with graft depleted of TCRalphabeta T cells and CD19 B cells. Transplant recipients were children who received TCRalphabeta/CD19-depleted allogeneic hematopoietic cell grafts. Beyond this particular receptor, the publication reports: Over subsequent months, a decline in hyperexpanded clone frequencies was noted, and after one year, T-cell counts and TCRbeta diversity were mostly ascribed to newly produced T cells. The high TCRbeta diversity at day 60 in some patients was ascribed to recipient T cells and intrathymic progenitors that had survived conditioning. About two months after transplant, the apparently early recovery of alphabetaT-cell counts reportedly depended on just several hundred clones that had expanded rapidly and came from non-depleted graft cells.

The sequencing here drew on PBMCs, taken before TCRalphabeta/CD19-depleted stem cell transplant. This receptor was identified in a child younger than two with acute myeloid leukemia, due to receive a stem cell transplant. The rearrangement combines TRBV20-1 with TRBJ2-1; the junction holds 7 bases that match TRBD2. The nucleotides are TGCAGTGCATCCCGGGGGAGCGGGATGGCCTACAATGAGCAGTTCTTC. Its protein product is CSASRGSGMAYNEQFF.